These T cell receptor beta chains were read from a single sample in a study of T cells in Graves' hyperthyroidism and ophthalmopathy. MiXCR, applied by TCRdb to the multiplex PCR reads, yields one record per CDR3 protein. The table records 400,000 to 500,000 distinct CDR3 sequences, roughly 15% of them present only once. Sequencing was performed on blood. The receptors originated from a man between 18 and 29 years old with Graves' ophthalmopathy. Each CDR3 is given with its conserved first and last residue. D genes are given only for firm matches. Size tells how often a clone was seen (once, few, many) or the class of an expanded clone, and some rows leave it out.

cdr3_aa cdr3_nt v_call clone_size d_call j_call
CASSFSLNEQFF TGTGCCAGCAGCTTTTCGCTCAATGAGCAGTTCTTC TRBV7-9 many NA TRBJ2-1
CASMEGYTEAFF TGTGCCAGCATGGAGGGGTACACTGAAGCTTTCTTT TRBV7-9 few NA TRBJ1-1
CASSLCPGACEQYF TGTGCCAGCAGTTTATGTCCGGGGGCATGCGAGCAGTACTTC TRBV12-3/TRBV12-4 many NA TRBJ2-7
CACHRGSNQPQHF TGTGCCTGCCACAGGGGGAGCAATCAGCCCCAGCATTTT TRBV2 many TRBD1 TRBJ1-5
CASSFGTGSYGYTF TGTGCCAGCAGCTTCGGGACAGGGAGCTATGGCTACACCTTC TRBV7-6 many TRBD1 TRBJ1-2
CSARDRGGAGEQYF TGCAGTGCTAGAGATCGGGGGGGCGCAGGCGAGCAGTACTTC TRBV20-1 many TRBD2 TRBJ2-7
CASSLSGGGGGTAFF TGTGCCAGCAGCTTGTCGGGGGGCGGGGGAGGTACGGCTTTCTTT TRBV5-4 NA NA TRBJ1-1
CASSQKGVGTDTQYF TGCGCCAGCAGCCAAAAGGGGGTAGGGACAGATACGCAGTATTTT TRBV4-1 NA NA TRBJ2-3
CASREGHYTEAFF TGTGCCAGCAGGGAGGGACACTACACTGAAGCTTTCTTT TRBV6-1 many NA TRBJ1-1
CATSGNRGNTQYF TGTGCCACCAGCGGCAACAGGGGAAATACGCAGTATTTT TRBV15 many TRBD1 TRBJ2-3
CASSQASSPTVLYNEQFF TGTGCCAGCAGCCAAGCCTCGAGTCCTACCGTCCTCTACAATGAGCAGTTCTTC TRBV11-2 once NA TRBJ2-1
CASRAITEVFF TGTGCCAGTAGAGCAATTACTGAAGTTTTCTTT TRBV19 NA NA TRBJ1-1
CASSIGQRVWAKNIQYF TGTGCCAGTAGTATTGGCCAGCGAGTTTGGGCCAAAAACATTCAGTACTTC TRBV19 few NA TRBJ2-4
CASSTRSPYNEQFF TGTGCCAGCAGCACCCGGAGCCCTTACAATGAGCAGTTCTTC TRBV11-2 many NA TRBJ2-1
CATRARGPARYNEQFF TGTGCCACCAGGGCCAGGGGACCAGCGAGGTACAATGAGCAGTTCTTC TRBV15 NA NA TRBJ2-1
CASRSAGTGTEAFF TGTGCCAGCAGGAGTGCCGGGACCGGGACTGAAGCTTTCTTT TRBV12-3/TRBV12-4 many NA TRBJ1-1
CASSSKRGQRPYGYTF TGCGCCAGCAGCTCCAAAAGAGGACAGAGACCATATGGCTACACCTTC TRBV5-1 many NA TRBJ1-2
CASTGAASYNEQFF TGTGCCAGCACCGGGGCCGCCTCGTACAATGAGCAGTTCTTC TRBV9 many NA TRBJ2-1
CASSLRQEGSPLHF TGTGCCAGCAGTTTGCGACAAGAGGGGTCACCCCTCCACTTT TRBV12-3/TRBV12-4 many NA TRBJ1-6
CSARGGSSMNTEAFF TGCAGTGCTAGAGGCGGCAGTTCAATGAACACTGAAGCTTTCTTT TRBV20-1 many NA TRBJ1-1
CASRGTGGARGNIQYF TGTGCCAGCAGAGGAACAGGGGGCGCGAGAGGAAACATTCAGTACTTC TRBV27 few TRBD1 TRBJ2-4
CASRPNSASNTGELFF TGCGCCAGCAGGCCCAACAGCGCCTCGAACACCGGGGAGCTGTTTTTT TRBV5-1 many NA TRBJ2-2